In its sample, the clone carrying this T cell receptor (beta chain) was seen once. The germline CDR1 and CDR2 sequences are MNHEY and SVGEGT. The CDR3 is made up of 13 amino acids. J was trimmed by 14 bases and V by 4 bases; bases with no gene match: 5. The data were taken from a study of regulatory T cells in long-lasting Graves disease. Construction of TCR beta libraries relied on iRepertoire HTBI primers and on Arm-PCR targeting CDR3 regions. TCRdb reanalysed the multiplex PCR reads using MiXCR and keeps one entry per CDR3 protein. Of about 430,000 distinct CDR3 sequences detected, 14% to 15% appear once; the ten largest clones hold over 7%. Time point described: newly diagnosed GD, antithyroid drugs for less than 3 months. Preparation of the TCR library used RNA extracted from PBMCs. The same sample was also used in a study of T cells in Graves' hyperthyroidism and ophthalmopathy.

The sequencing here drew on peripheral blood mononuclear cells (PBMCs), taken at new diagnosis, from a patient treated with antithyroid drugs. The chain links TRBV6-2 or TRBV6-3 to TRBJ2-3; 14 positions agree with TRBD2. The clonotype comes from a middle-aged woman with Graves disease. The CDR3 loop reads CASSCPGTSGRYF. CDR3 DNA: TGTGCCAGCAGTTGCCCCGGGACTAGCGGGAGGTATTTT.